This TCR beta chain is drawn from a study of cytomegalovirus exposure and HLA in healthy donors. PCR primers comprised 60 Vbeta and 13 Jbeta primers. Clones were read by immunoSEQ multiplex PCR, and TCRdb kept only the in-frame ones, dropping some. Of about 110,000 clones listed, more than 60% are singletons. As to this clone: Its antigen is still unknown.

Study-level results: On later analysis, the bulk of CMV-associated TCR beta chains appeared to be HLA-restricted.

Specimen: PBMCs. The TCR originated in a man aged 25-40 years in good health and CMV-seropositive.

Here the CDR3 reads CAISVNSNTEAFF. The CDR3 DNA follows: TGTGCCATCAGTGTTAACAGCAACACTGAAGCTTTCTTT. The chain couples TRBV10-3 to TRBJ1-1; the D is unclear. This CDR3 spans 13 amino acids. V shed 4 bases and J shed 2 bases, with 8 bases lying between them. Germline V gene lookup returns CDR1 ENHRY and CDR2 SYGVKD.